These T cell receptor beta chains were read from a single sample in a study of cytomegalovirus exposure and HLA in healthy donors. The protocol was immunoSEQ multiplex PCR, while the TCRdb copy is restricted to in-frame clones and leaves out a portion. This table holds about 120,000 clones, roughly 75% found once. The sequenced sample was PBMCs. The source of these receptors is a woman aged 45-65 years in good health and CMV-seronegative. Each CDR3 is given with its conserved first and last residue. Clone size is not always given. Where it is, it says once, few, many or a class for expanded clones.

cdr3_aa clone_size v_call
CASRGSESEQYF few TRBV28
CASSFTGGASYEQYF . TRBV7-2
CASSPGLAEGNEQFF . TRBV18
CASSLAGEYNEQFF . TRBV27
CASSMAGRPYEQYF . TRBV19
CASSPGLQLDEQFF . TRBV18
CASSPNPGTSGYNEQFF once TRBV7-9
CASSPYRGANTEAFF . TRBV4-2
CASSESGNEQFF few TRBV7-2
CASTQGRSGELFF . TRBV7-9
CASERTDRFFYEQYF . TRBV28
CSVELAGYPNEQFF . TRBV29-1
CASSLGAGIAYEQYF . TRBV5-1
CSSSSYQETQYF few TRBV7-9
CASSQYGTGGYGYTF . TRBV4-3
CASSETGYGYTF . TRBV5-4
CASSRAGGYEQYF . TRBV21-1
CASSRSSGGETEAFF once TRBV4-1
CASSQNGGTDTQYF . TRBV7-6
CASSFPGGQGVGYTF . TRBV28
CASSPGTGDQHF . TRBV7-2
CASSLTGDNTEAFF . TRBV19
CASSPGGFGYEQYF . TRBV18
CASSLSAGGGKGEQFF . TRBV5-1
CASSLDREQPQHF . TRBV11-2
CASSLKVRANTGELFF . TRBV7-3
CASSYSSGGSTDTQYF . TRBV7-9
CASSSLAGPYNEQFF . TRBV7-3
CASSLTGWNYEQYF . TRBV27
CASSFSYSGLYEQYF few TRBV11-2
CATTETDTQYF . TRBV18
CASSYLAGGYEQYF . TRBV7-8
CASSDPGQGRVGYTF . TRBV2
CASGSLLAEETQYF . TRBV27
CASGPGDSQETQYF . TRBV5-5
CASSPSTDTQYF . TRBV5-1
CASSLVGGAQGYTF . TRBV5-5
CASSGLAGVGGQYF once TRBV10-1
CASSLGSGRENDEQFF . TRBV7-9
CASSQYYQGANTEAFF . TRBV28
CASSRQELGETQYF once TRBV7-2
CASSGPLGAVTDTQYF . TRBV5-6
CASSYDRGTDTQYF . TRBV27
CASSQDRVNTEAFF many TRBV4-2
CASSWLSDYNEQFF . TRBV11-2
CASSQFVDSSYEQYF . TRBV14
CASSKERSSPHTQFF . TRBV21-1
CAILPPGQRSNQPQHF . TRBV28
CAISSEREGTDTQYF few TRBV7-9
CASRLGQGKGETQYF few TRBV2